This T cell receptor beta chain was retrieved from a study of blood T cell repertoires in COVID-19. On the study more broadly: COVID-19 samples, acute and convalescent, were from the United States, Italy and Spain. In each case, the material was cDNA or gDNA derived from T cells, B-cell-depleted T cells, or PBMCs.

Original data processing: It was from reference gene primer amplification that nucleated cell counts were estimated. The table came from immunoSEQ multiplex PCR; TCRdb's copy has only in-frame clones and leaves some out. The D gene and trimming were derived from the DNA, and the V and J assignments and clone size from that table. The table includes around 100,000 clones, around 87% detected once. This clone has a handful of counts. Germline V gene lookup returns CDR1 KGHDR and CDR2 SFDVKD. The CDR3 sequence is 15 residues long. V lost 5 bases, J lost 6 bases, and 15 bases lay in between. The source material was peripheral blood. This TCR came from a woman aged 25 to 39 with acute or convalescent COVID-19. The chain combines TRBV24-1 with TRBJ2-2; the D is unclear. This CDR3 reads CATSGYSPLSGELFF. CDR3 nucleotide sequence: TGTGCCACCAGTGGGTACTCCCCTCTCTCCGGGGAGCTGTTTTTT.